This TCR beta chain was sequenced during a study of blood T cell repertoires in COVID-19. Study at large: Researchers got acute and convalescent COVID-19 samples from the United States, Italy and Spain. Sources were T cells, B-cell-depleted T cells, or PBMCs; the material itself was cDNA or gDNA.

How the authors handled the data: Estimation of nucleated cell counts relied on the amplification of reference gene primers. Data came from immunoSEQ multiplex PCR; TCRdb stores just in-frame clones and leaves some out. Clonal size and the V and J genes are those of that table, whereas D and trimming came from the DNA. The repertoire consists of roughly 150,000 clones, with 86% occurring once and the leading ten covering 4%. V gave up 2 bases and J gave up 7 bases; unmatched junction bases: 9. Germline CDR1 reads MNHEY; CDR2 reads SVGAGI. The CDR3 length is 15 residues. The chain links TRBV6-5 to TRBJ1-2; TRBD1 matches at 8 bases. This receptor was taken from a woman aged 65 to 85 with acute or convalescent COVID-19. Sequencing was carried out using peripheral blood. The CDR3 DNA is TGTGCCAGCAGTTACCGGGACAGGCTGGGGCCTGGCTACACCTTC. Translating gives CASSYRDRLGPGYTF.